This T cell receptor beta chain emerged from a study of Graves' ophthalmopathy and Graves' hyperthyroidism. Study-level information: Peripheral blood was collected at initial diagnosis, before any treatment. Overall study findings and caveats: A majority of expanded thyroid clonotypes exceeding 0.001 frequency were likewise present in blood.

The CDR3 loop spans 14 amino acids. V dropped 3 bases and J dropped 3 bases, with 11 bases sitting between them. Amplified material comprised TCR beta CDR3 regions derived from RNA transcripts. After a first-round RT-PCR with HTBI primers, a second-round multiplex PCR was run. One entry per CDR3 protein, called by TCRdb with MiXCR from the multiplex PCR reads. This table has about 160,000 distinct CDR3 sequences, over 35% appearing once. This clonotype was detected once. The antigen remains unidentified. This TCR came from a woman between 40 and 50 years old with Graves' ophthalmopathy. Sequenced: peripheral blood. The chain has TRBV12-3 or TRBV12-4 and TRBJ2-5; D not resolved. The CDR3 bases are TGTGCCAGCAGTTTCCCTCAGGTGGAAGAGACCCAGTACTTC. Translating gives CASSFPQVEETQYF.